The clone carrying this T cell receptor (beta chain) was recorded at least ten times. What it binds is not known. These data are taken from a study of spatial heterogeneity in lung cancer. In the study overall: Sequenced follow-up PBMC samples came a median of about 2 years after resection, where available. The average count in raw reads for each unique TCR and UMI combination exceeded eight appearances. Overall study results and limits: Ubiquitous, expanded tumor-derived TCRs were more frequently observed in blood at resection than at follow-up.

Each TCR cDNA molecule carried a unique molecular identifier. TCRdb passed the 5' RACE reads through MiXCR, listing each CDR3 protein once. The table records over 95,000 distinct CDR3 sequences, 10% to 14% of them present only once. The trim removed 5 bases at V and 2 bases at J, leaving 5 bases unmatched. This CDR3 has 14 amino acids. CDR1 is SGHTA, CDR2 FQGTGA, per germline. Documented time point: blood at routine non-recurrence follow-up after resection. The sample was PBMCs, taken at follow-up. The chain employs TRBV7-3 and TRBJ2-5, with 7 bases lining up with TRBD2. The clonotype was recovered from a female donor with early-stage non-small cell lung cancer. CDR3 loop: CASSPTGLQETQYF. Written as DNA, the CDR3 is TGTGCCAGCAGCCCCACGGGACTACAAGAGACCCAGTACTTC. The complete variable domain, with remaining parts taken from reference TRBV7-3 and TRBJ2-5, reads GAGVSQTPSNKVTEKGKYVELRCDPISGHTALYWYRQSLGQGPEFLIYFQGTGAADDSGLPNDRFFAVRPEGSVSTLKIQRTERGDSAVYLCASSPTGLQETQYFGPGTRLLVL.